Following are 17 T cell receptor beta chains from one sample sequenced in a study of metastatic and nonmetastatic thyroid tumors. Each patient came to thyroid surgery without any prior treatment (of any kind). From the PCR reads, TCRdb re-called clones with MiXCR. The top ten hold more than 25% of the sample, which has tens of thousands of clones, roughly 30% seen once. Sample: blood. The receptors come from a female donor with papillary thyroid cancer or a benign thyroid nodule (not recorded which). Some clones in this sample may be carry-over from other donors' samples.

This clone was recorded many times. The chain uses TRBV9 and TRBJ1-4; TRBD1 matches 8 bases. Germline CDR1 SGDLS, CDR2 YYNGEE. V shed 4 bases, J shed 8 bases, and the junction held 16 bases outside the gene matches. The CDR3 covers 17 residues. The CDR3: CASSPRTGKGPGEKLFF. CDR3 in DNA: TGTGCCAGCAGCCCCCGGACAGGGAAAGGCCCGGGGGAAAAACTGTTTTTT.

This clone has at least ten counts. The gene calls are TRBV15 and TRBJ2-7; D remains ambiguous. The CDR3 contains 14 residues. Germline V lookup: CDR1 LNHNV, CDR2 YYDKDF (reference sequence). V shed 1 base and J shed 2 bases, with 9 bases lying between them. Written as DNA, the CDR3 is TGTGCCACCAGCAGAGTACCATCCCCCTACGAGCAGTACTTC. It is translated as CATSRVPSPYEQYF.

This chain links TRBV18 with TRBJ1-2, with 8 bases matching TRBD1. V was clipped by 2 bases and J by 8 bases; unmatched bases: 7. The CDR3 covers 14 residues. Germline V gene lookup returns CDR1 KGHSH and CDR2 LQKENI. The CDR3, as DNA: TGTGCCAGCTCACCAAAGCCAGACAGGGGCGGCTACACCTTC. This translates into CASSPKPDRGGYTF.

This clone was picked up many times. In DNA, the CDR3 is TGTGCTAGTGGTTTGGGACAGGTGGGAGATACGCAGTATTTT. Encoded protein: CASGLGQVGDTQYF. The gene calls are TRBV12-5 and TRBJ2-3, with D possibly TRBD1 on 6 matching bases. The ends were cut back, 1 base at V and 5 bases at J, with 10 bases in the middle. This CDR3 has 14 residues. Germline lookup yields CDR1 LGHNT and CDR2 FRNRAP.

The chain combines TRBV4-1 with TRBJ2-3; D not certain. The CDR3 contains 15 residues. Germline values: CDR1 MGHRA, CDR2 YSYEKL. Between the trimmed V and J ends, which lost 3 bases and 0 bases, there was a span of 10 bases. CDR3 in amino acids: CASSHDPASTDTQYF. In nucleotides, the CDR3 is TGCGCCAGCAGCCATGATCCGGCGAGCACAGATACGCAGTATTTT.

Notes on this clone: The final CDR3 position lacks the conserved phenylalanine or tryptophan, pointing to a likely read error. The rearrangement uses TRBV5-4 and TRBJ1-2, with D unresolved. The CDR3 covers 11 residues. Looked up from germline, CDR1 is SGHNT and CDR2 is YYREEE (reference sequence). V was cut by 4 bases and J by 6 bases, with 7 bases left in between. As DNA, the CDR3 is TGTGCCAGCAGCGGTTCCAATGGCTACACCTTG. Translating it yields CASSGSNGYTL.

This clone was counted a few times. The chain employs TRBV7-2 and TRBJ2-7; D call uncertain. There are 12 residues in the CDR3. From germline, CDR1 is SGHTA and CDR2 FQGNSA. Trimming stripped 5 bases from V and 0 bases from J, with 5 bases between. The CDR3 coding sequence is TGTGCCAGCAGCCGCAACTCCTACGAGCAGTACTTC. It yields the protein CASSRNSYEQYF.

With regard to this clone: The junction differs from germline at one of its ends, possibly a read error. The rearrangement links TRBV10-3 to TRBJ1-2; TRBD1 might be the D (6 bases). In germline, CDR1 is ENHRY, CDR2 SYGVKD. The CDR3 extends over 14 amino acids. CDR3 residues: CAISARGTGYGYTF. In DNA form, the CDR3 reads TGTGCCATAAGTGCCCGGGGCACAGGGTATGGCTACACCTTC.

V and J are TRBV5-1 and TRBJ2-1; 15 bases are shared with TRBD2. The CDR3 is 15 amino acids. Germline values: CDR1 SGHRS, CDR2 YFSETQ. V was clipped by 5 bases and J by 8 bases; unmatched bases: 5. CDR3 loop: CASRWTSGGADEQFF. In nucleotides, the CDR3 is TGCGCCAGCAGGTGGACTAGCGGGGGGGCGGATGAGCAGTTCTTC.

For this clone: A much larger clone lies a single base off, so this may be a read error. Other DNA sequences in this specimen translate into the identical CDR3. The J gene is TRBJ1-1, the V gene TRBV7-9; the D gene is possibly TRBD1 (5 bases). Germline V gene sequence: CDR1 SEHNR, CDR2 FQNEAQ (reference sequence). With 5 bases removed from V and 8 bases from J, the gap between germline ends came to 12 bases. This CDR3 spans 12 amino acids. The CDR3 coding sequence is TGTGCCAGCAGCAAGACAGTAACAGAAGCTTTCTTT. Amino acid sequence: CASSKTVTEAFF.

The chain employs TRBV4-3 and TRBJ2-7, with D hard to call. The CDR3 sequence is 16 residues long. V gave up 2 bases and J gave up 6 bases, with 20 bases separating them. CDR1 and CDR2 (germline): LGHNA, YSLEER. The CDR3 DNA reads as TGCGCCAGCAGCCAAAGGACGCCAAACTCATGGGGCGAGCAGTACTTC. This encodes CASSQRTPNSWGEQYF.

This clone appeared many times. CDR3 sequence reads: CASSSVGATDTQYF. CDR3 DNA sequence: TGTGCCAGCAGCTCCGTTGGCGCCACAGATACGCAGTATTTT. The rearrangement joins TRBV13 to TRBJ2-3; D is unresolved. V lost 4 bases and J 2 bases, leaving 10 bases between the germline ends. Germline assignment: CDR1 PRHDT and CDR2 FYEKMQ (reference sequence). The CDR3 runs to 14 residues.

In this sample, this clone turned up many times. The rearrangement uses TRBV6-1 and TRBJ1-1; D possibly corresponds to TRBD1 (5 bases). V was clipped by 7 bases and J by 7 bases, with 13 bases between them. Per germline, CDR1 MNHNS and CDR2 SASEGT. There are 12 residues in the CDR3. The CDR3 sequence: CASTFGGIEAFF. In DNA, the CDR3 is TGTGCCAGCACGTTCGGGGGGATTGAAGCTTTCTTT.

This rearrangement joins TRBV15 to TRBJ1-1, with D maybe TRBD1 (5 bases). Germline CDR1 reads LNHNV; CDR2 reads YYDKDF (reference sequence). The ends were cut back, 4 bases at V and 5 bases at J, with 14 bases in the middle. The CDR3 length is 14 residues. The CDR3 coding sequence is TGTGCCACCAGCACATTGTGGGGGGGAACTGAAGCTTTCTTT. Translation gives CATSTLWGGTEAFF.

This clone was seen at least ten times. The rearrangement joins TRBV27 to TRBJ2-4; D might be TRBD2 (6 bases). V gave up 6 bases and J gave up 1 base, with 25 bases separating them. Germline V CDR1 and CDR2: MNHEY, SMNVEV (reference sequence). This CDR3 region has 19 residues. CDR3 DNA: TGTGCCAGCAGCCCTAGGGAAGGTGGCGGGGAACTTGCCAAAAACATTCAGTACTTC. Amino acids: CASSPREGGGELAKNIQYF.

This clone has only a few counts. One junction end disagrees with the germline gene, perhaps due to a read error. V gene TRBV28 combines with J gene TRBJ2-7, with TRBD1 as a possible D gene (6 bases). The length of the CDR3 is 13 residues. Germline V gene lookup returns CDR1 MDHEN and CDR2 SYDVKM. CDR3 sequence reads: CASSSGVGYEHYF. In nucleotides, the CDR3 is TGTGCCAGCAGTTCAGGGGTGGGTTACGAGCATTACTTC.

The sample holds many counts of this clone. This rearrangement joins TRBV2 to TRBJ2-3; D is possibly TRBD1 (6 bases). The V gene's germline CDR1 is SNHLY and CDR2 FYNNEI. V was pared by 1 base and J by 6 bases, with 17 bases between. The CDR3 has 16 amino acids. CDR3 coding DNA: TGTGCCAGCAGTGAAGATGGCAGGGACAATTATGATACGCAGTATTTT. This gives the protein CASSEDGRDNYDTQYF.